This paragraph reports one T cell receptor beta chain. Its target is not known. The sample originates from a study of T cell responses to AZD1222 COVID-19 vaccine. Study conclusions and caveats: Epitopes outside B.1.351 and B.1.1.7 mutated regions reportedly drew nearly half of spike TCRs. Females outnumbered males among donors, who were mostly white British; clonal diversity was possibly underestimated. None of the repertoires were sampled until the peak T cell response had passed.

Using immunoSEQ multiplex PCR, the repertoire was profiled, and TCRdb retains in-frame clones only, with some absent. The sample consists of more than 70,000 clones, 80% to 95% of them appearing once. Germline values: CDR1 WSHSY, CDR2 SAAADI. V shed 6 bases and J shed 1 base, with 16 bases lying between them. This CDR3 has 15 residues. The source material was peripheral blood, sampled 28 days after the second AZD1222 dose. This chain uses TRBV10-2 with TRBJ2-7, with D tentatively TRBD1 (6 bases). The sequence derives from an adult who received the AZD1222 COVID-19 vaccine. Here the CDR3 reads CASRLGAAISYEQYF. CDR3 DNA sequence: TGCGCCAGCAGACTGGGGGCAGCAATTTCCTACGAGCAGTACTTC.